These 9 T cell receptor beta chains originate from one sample sequenced in a study of T-cell reconstitution after alpha-beta-depleted transplantation in children. The authors prepared the TCRbeta library with unique molecular identifiers. TCRdb independently ran MiXCR on the PCR reads; one entry per CDR3 protein. Altogether approximately 1,000,000 distinct CDR3 sequences are present, roughly 29% being singletons, with the ten largest covering about 28%. The sample consisted of PBMCs, mostly from graft donor cells, taken 360 days after TCRalphabeta/CD19-depleted stem cell transplant. The source is a boy in the first two years of life who had a stem cell transplant for SCID, so the T cells may come from the graft donor.

The J gene is TRBJ2-7, the V gene TRBV28, with a weak D call TRBD1 (6 bases). CDR3 length: 14 residues. With 6 bases removed from V and 7 bases from J, the gap between germline ends came to 19 bases. Germline-derived CDR1 and CDR2 are MDHEN and SYDVKM. CDR3 amino acids: CASRYRDLDREQYF. CDR3 bases: TGTGCCAGCAGGTACAGGGACCTAGACCGTGAGCAGTACTTC.

The chain carries TRBV7-9 and TRBJ2-1, with D perhaps TRBD2 (5 bases). Per the germline V gene, CDR1 is SEHNR and CDR2 is FQNEAQ (reference sequence). The CDR3 is 16 amino acids. With 1 base removed from V and 8 bases from J, the gap between germline ends came to 18 bases. The CDR3 DNA reads TGTGCCAGCAGCTTAGTCGGACCCACCGGGCGGGATGAGCAGTTCTTC. This codes for CASSLVGPTGRDEQFF.

The V call is TRBV3-1, the J call TRBJ2-5, with D perhaps TRBD2 (5 bases). The V and J ends lost 2 bases and 5 bases respectively, with 12 bases between them. This CDR3 spans 14 amino acids. Germline V gene lookup returns CDR1 LGHDT and CDR2 YNNKEL (reference sequence). The CDR3 is CASSQSRGIETQYF. The DNA of the CDR3 is TGTGCCAGCAGCCAATCGCGAGGGATCGAGACCCAGTACTTC.

The chain links TRBV18 to TRBJ2-5; D is perhaps TRBD2 (5 bases). In germline, CDR1 is KGHSH, CDR2 LQKENI. This CDR3 has 14 residues. V shed 4 bases and J shed 5 bases, with 14 bases lying between them. As DNA, the CDR3 is TGTGCCAGCTCACGCCGGAGGCTGGAGGAGACCCAGTACTTC. Protein sequence: CASSRRRLEETQYF.

This chain links TRBV29-1 with TRBJ1-3; tentative D call: TRBD1 (5 bases). The germline V gene encodes CDR1 SQVTM and CDR2 ANQGSEA. CDR3 length: 14 residues. The CDR3 sequence: CACGARSSGNTIYF. The CDR3 DNA is TGCGCGTGCGGGGCGAGAAGTTCTGGAAACACCATATATTTT.

This rearrangement joins TRBV7-7 to TRBJ2-5; no definite D call. Deletions cut 2 bases from V and 1 base from J, with 8 bases between. The CDR3 contains 14 residues. From germline, CDR1 is SSHAT and CDR2 FNYEAQ (reference sequence). In DNA, the CDR3 is TGTGCCAGCAGCTTAAAGCTAGGCCAAGAGACCCAGTACTTC. Translation gives CASSLKLGQETQYF.

CDR3 region: CASSPIHGQADTGELFF. DNA of the CDR3: TGTGCCAGCAGTCCTATACACGGACAGGCGGACACCGGGGAGCTGTTTTTT. The V and J genes are TRBV12-3 or TRBV12-4 and TRBJ2-2, with 7 nucleotides matching TRBD1. The ends lost 5 bases at V and 3 bases at J; junction bases unmatched: 12. This CDR3 has 17 amino acids.

V and J are TRBV20-1 and TRBJ1-1; TRBD1 matches at 7 bases. There are 11 residues in the CDR3. The J segment lost 7 bases and the V segment lost 1 base, leaving 0 bases of the junction unmatched. Germline loops: CDR1 DFQATT, CDR2 SNEGSKA (reference sequence). The CDR3 here is CSARGQGEAFF. The CDR3 DNA is TGCAGTGCTAGAGGACAGGGTGAAGCTTTCTTT.

The chain links TRBV7-3 to TRBJ2-5, with D uncertain. There are 12 residues in the CDR3. CDR1 and CDR2 from the germline V gene are SGHTA and FQGTGA. With 4 bases removed from V and 7 bases from J, the gap between germline ends came to 10 bases. The CDR3 DNA reads TGTGCCAGCAGCTCCCCCCCCGGGACCCAGTACTTC. As protein: CASSSPPGTQYF.